This T cell receptor (beta chain) appears in the sequencing data of a study of blood T cell repertoires in COVID-19. Turning to the study itself: The United States, Italy and Spain provided the acute and convalescent COVID-19 samples. T cells, B-cell-depleted T cells, or PBMCs supplied cDNA or gDNA.

This clone was detected a few times. In the original analysis: Cell counts per sample came from amplifying reference gene primers. TCRdb's copy holds only in-frame clones and misses some; the assay was immunoSEQ multiplex PCR. V, J and clone size reflect that table, while D and trimming were determined from the DNA. The data hold 60,000 to 85,000 clones, with around 78% observed a single time. The CDR3 totals 16 residues. V was pared by 4 bases and J by 2 bases, with 8 bases of the junction left unmatched. The germline V gene has CDR1 MNHEY and CDR2 SVGAGI. The sequence came from a human donor in a cohort sampled during active COVID-19. The V and J genes are TRBV6-5 and TRBJ2-5; 9 bases agree with TRBD2. Sequencing input: peripheral blood. In DNA, the CDR3 is TGTGCCAGCAGTTCCGCTGGCGGGAGGGGACAAGAGACCCAGTACTTC. Amino acid sequence: CASSSAGGRGQETQYF.